This T cell receptor beta chain appears in the sequencing data of a study of cytomegalovirus exposure and HLA in healthy donors. Germline V gene data show CDR1 as MRHNA and CDR2 as SNTAGT. The CDR3 has 15 amino acids. V dropped 2 bases and J dropped 2; count of bases not matched to a gene: 2. This clone has only a few counts. PCR involved 60 Vbeta and 13 Jbeta primers. Original analysis: Later reanalysis found approximately 76 million unique TCR beta chains, approximately 11 million of them shared. This table comes from immunoSEQ multiplex PCR, and its TCRdb copy is limited to in-frame clones, with some not included. That table is the source of V, J and clone size, and D and trimming were worked out from the DNA. The sample lists approximately 180,000 clones, over 70% occurring once.

Sample: PBMCs. The TCR was taken from a woman aged 55-70 years in good health and CMV-seropositive. The chain is built from TRBV6-4 and TRBJ2-1; TRBD2 matches at 8 bases. The CDR3, as DNA: TGTGCCAGCAGTGACACAGCGGGAGCCTACAATGAGCAGTTCTTC. Its protein product is CASSDTAGAYNEQFF.